This TCR beta chain was captured by sequencing in a study of STAT3 mutations in large granular lymphocyte leukemia. Study summary: Roughly half of the longitudinally sequenced T-LGLL patients carried detectable canonical activating STAT3 mutations. Points from the study as a whole: In several patients, dominant TCR clone burden exceeded STAT3 mutant burden, suggesting STAT3 mutation arose secondarily. TCR clonotype switching after therapy occurred in about 30% of the 18 patients. Every T-cell large granular lymphocyte leukemia patient had at least one immunodominant TCR beta clonotype.

Comment on this clone: Its antigen is unknown.

Average productive template count per sample was about 40,000. Sequenced by immunoSEQ multiplex PCR; TCRdb stores in-frame clones only, minus some. Found here are almost 25,000 clones, about 95% of them singletons; the top ten hold around 7.1%. Trimming removed 1 base at V and 6 bases at J, with 11 bases between. CDR3 length: 14 residues. The germline gives CDR1 LGHNA, CDR2 YSLEER. This receptor was taken from a man between 35 and 55 years old with T-cell large granular lymphocyte leukemia. Some clones in this sample may be carry-over from other donors' samples. V gene TRBV4-3 combines with J gene TRBJ2-3, with TRBD2 as a possible D gene (6 bases). Sequencing was carried out using peripheral blood mononuclear cells. Here the CDR3 reads CASSQVGLLDTQYF. CDR3 DNA sequence: TGCGCCAGCAGCCAAGTGGGACTTCTGGATACGCAGTATTTT.